Below are 29 T cell receptor beta chains sequenced from a single sample in a study of T cell changes during pregnancy in multiple sclerosis. The method was immunoSEQ multiplex PCR; TCRdb's version includes in-frame clones alone and lacks a portion of them. The top ten clones hold around 0.38% of a sample with some 60,000 clones, 70% to 90% of them seen once. The sample here was CD4+ T cells from peripheral blood mononuclear cells, taken in the third trimester of pregnancy. The receptors here all came from a female donor with multiple sclerosis, enrolled in a pregnancy study.

The rearrangement joins TRBV2 to TRBJ1-4, with TRBD1 matching 10 bases. This CDR3 region has 14 residues. CDR1 is SNHLY, CDR2 FYNNEI, per germline. V was clipped by 7 bases and J by 9 bases; unmatched bases: 8. The DNA for the CDR3 is TGTGCCAGCACCATGACAGGGGGCGTACAAAAACTGTTTTTT. It encodes CASTMTGGVQKLFF.

The V call is TRBV5-4, the J call TRBJ2-5; 9 bases are shared with TRBD1. The CDR3 extends over 14 amino acids. V lost 4 bases to trimming and J lost 4 bases; unmatched junction nucleotides: 5. The germline gives CDR1 SGHNT, CDR2 YYREEE (reference sequence). The CDR3, as DNA: TGTGCCAGCAGCCTAAACAGGGGGCCAGAGACCCAGTACTTC. Encoded protein: CASSLNRGPETQYF.

This chain uses TRBV27 with TRBJ2-2, with a tentative D call TRBD2 (6 bases). Trimming removed 1 base from V and 6 bases from J, with 12 bases in between. The CDR3 is 15 amino acids. The V gene's germline CDR1 is MNHEY and CDR2 SMNVEV (reference sequence). DNA of the CDR3: TGTGCCAGCAGTTTATTTACTAGCCCAGCCGGGGAGCTGTTTTTT. Its translation: CASSLFTSPAGELFF.

The genes are TRBV11-2 and TRBJ2-5, with 8 positions matching TRBD1. The CDR3 totals 17 residues. CDR1 and CDR2 from the germline V gene are SGHAT and FQNNGV. Trimming took 2 bases from V and 3 from J; bases not matched to a gene: 11. CDR3: CASSLPTRTGTEETQYF. CDR3 nucleotide sequence: TGTGCCAGCAGCTTACCAACAAGGACAGGGACCGAAGAGACCCAGTACTTC.

V and J are TRBV19 and TRBJ2-3, with 8 positions matching TRBD1. There are 17 residues in the CDR3. V was clipped by 4 bases and J by 1 base; unmatched bases: 10. CDR1 is LNHDA, CDR2 SQIVND, per germline (reference sequence). The CDR3 reads CASSTPGQGRGTDTQYF. The CDR3 DNA follows: TGTGCCAGTAGTACTCCCGGACAGGGCCGGGGCACAGATACGCAGTATTTT.

The chain has TRBV11-2 and TRBJ2-1; 7 bases are a match to TRBD1. Germline lookup yields CDR1 SGHAT and CDR2 FQNNGV. V shed 1 base, J shed 0 bases, and the junction held 6 bases outside the gene matches. The CDR3 contains 17 residues. CDR3 region: CASSLVWTGSSYNEQFF. The DNA of the CDR3 is TGTGCCAGCAGCTTAGTTTGGACAGGCAGCTCCTACAATGAGCAGTTCTTC.

The chain joins TRBV6-5 to TRBJ1-3; D gene ambiguous. Deletions cut 5 bases from V and 4 bases from J, with 9 bases between. Germline V gene data show CDR1 as MNHEY and CDR2 as SVGAGI. The CDR3 runs 13 residues. The CDR3 DNA reads as TGTGCCAGCAGTCGAACGAGGGGAAACACCATATATTTT. Amino acids: CASSRTRGNTIYF.

V gene TRBV2 combines with J gene TRBJ1-2, with 12 nucleotides matching TRBD1. Trimming cost V 10 bases and J 3 bases; bases outside gene matches: 6. Looked up from germline, CDR1 is SNHLY and CDR2 is FYNNEI. CDR3 length: 14 residues. The CDR3 bases are TGTGCCACTTCGGGACAGGGGGCAGACTATGGCTACACCTTC. This gives the protein CATSGQGADYGYTF.

The V and J genes are TRBV2 and TRBJ2-2; tentatively, D is TRBD2 (5 bases). Germline CDR1 and CDR2: SNHLY and FYNNEI. Trimming removed 6 bases at V and 2 bases at J, with 10 bases between. CDR3 length: 14 amino acids. The CDR3 DNA reads as TGTGCCAGCAGAGACGGGGTAAACACCGGGGAGCTGTTTTTT. Protein: CASRDGVNTGELFF.

This clone appeared once. J is TRBJ2-7 and V is TRBV7-2; D remains unclear. Germline-derived CDR1 and CDR2 are SGHTA and FQGNSA. This CDR3 is 13 amino acids long. Between the trimmed V and J ends, which lost 3 bases and 2 bases, there was a span of 8 bases. The CDR3 nucleotides are TGTGCCAGCAGCTTCTCCAACACCTACGAGCAGTACTTC. Its translation: CASSFSNTYEQYF.

J is TRBJ2-3 and V is TRBV30; D gene uncertain. The V gene's germline CDR1 is GTSNPN and CDR2 SVGIG (reference sequence). V lost 4 bases and J lost 3, with 8 bases in between. The CDR3 is made up of 12 amino acids. Here the CDR3 reads CAWTPGTDTQYF. CDR3 sequence (DNA): TGTGCCTGGACGCCCGGGACAGATACGCAGTATTTT.

J is TRBJ2-5 and V is TRBV5-5; 14 bases match TRBD2. Germline V gene sequence: CDR1 SGHKS, CDR2 YYEKEE (reference sequence). CDR3 length: 18 amino acids. The V gene end was trimmed by 2 bases and the J gene end by 5 bases; junction bases not matched to a gene: 11. The CDR3 is CASSFRGTSGSYLETQYF. CDR3 bases: TGTGCCAGCAGCTTCCGAGGGACTAGCGGGAGTTATTTGGAGACCCAGTACTTC.

The chain links TRBV5-6 to TRBJ1-2; D remains unclear. V was cut by 1 base and J by 8 bases, with 9 bases left in between. CDR1 and CDR2 (germline): SGHDT, YYEEEE. CDR3 length: 12 residues. The CDR3 coding sequence is TGTGCCAGCAGCTTGCCGGGTATGGGCTACACCTTC. Amino acids: CASSLPGMGYTF.

V and J are TRBV2 and TRBJ1-5; 7 bases agree with TRBD1. CDR3 length: 13 residues. V was pared by 3 bases and J by 9 bases, with 5 bases of the junction left unmatched. Germline lookup yields CDR1 SNHLY and CDR2 FYNNEI. CDR3 coding DNA: TGTGCCAGCAGTGAGCGCCCAGGGGGGCCCCAGCATTTT. Translating gives CASSERPGGPQHF.

The CDR3 DNA is TGTGCCAGCAGCCAAGGGGCCCATGTGGAGACCCAGTACTTC. Protein product: CASSQGAHVETQYF. The V call is TRBV14, the J call TRBJ2-5; no firm D call. The ends were cut back, 1 base at V and 5 bases at J, with 11 bases in the middle. The CDR3 runs to 14 residues. Germline loops: CDR1 SGHDN, CDR2 FVKESK. The full variable domain, with the rest looked up from reference TRBV14 and TRBJ2-5, is EAGVTQFPSHSVIEKGQTVTLRCDPISGHDNLYWYRRVMGKEIKFLLHFVKESKQDESGMPNNRFLAERTGGTYSTLKVQPAELEDSGVYFCASSQGAHVETQYFGPGTRLLVL.

The chain recombines TRBV2 with TRBJ1-4; 7 bases are shared with TRBD1. Germline V gene data show CDR1 as SNHLY and CDR2 as FYNNEI. The J segment lost 7 bases and the V segment lost 6 bases, leaving 8 bases of the junction unmatched. The CDR3 has 14 amino acids. The CDR3 region is CASSRDRRSEKLFF. Here the CDR3 DNA reads TGTGCCAGCAGCAGGGACAGACGAAGTGAAAAACTGTTTTTT. The whole variable domain, remainder taken from reference TRBV2 and TRBJ1-4, is EPEVTQTPSHQVTQMGQEVILRCVPISNHLYFYWYRQILGQKVEFLVSFYNNEISEKSEIFDDQFSVERPDGSNFTLKIRSTKLEDSAMYFCASSRDRRSEKLFFGSGTQLSVL.

The gene calls are TRBV4-2 and TRBJ2-3; TRBD2 aligns across 8 bases. Germline assignment: CDR1 LGHNA and CDR2 YNFKEQ. The CDR3 is 18 residues long. Trimming cost V 6 bases and J 2 bases; bases outside gene matches: 16. CDR3 sequence: CASSRLHKSGGHTDTQYF. The DNA for the CDR3 is TGTGCCAGCAGTCGACTACATAAAAGCGGGGGTCACACAGATACGCAGTATTTT.

This clone appeared a single time. This chain uses TRBV4-3 with TRBJ2-4, with D uncertain. Germline loops: CDR1 LGHNA, CDR2 YSLEER. The CDR3 spans 17 residues. V lost 0 bases to trimming and J lost 0 bases, with 12 bases between them. As DNA, the CDR3 is TGCGCCAGCAGCCAAGAGCTTAATTGGCTAGCCAAAAACATTCAGTACTTC. This gives the protein CASSQELNWLAKNIQYF.

This clone has only one observation. The chain carries TRBV5-4 and TRBJ2-3; 8 bases match TRBD2. There are 14 residues in the CDR3. Germline CDR1 SGHNT, CDR2 YYREEE (reference sequence). Trimming cost V 2 bases and J 2 bases; bases outside gene matches: 1. The chain's CDR3 is CASSLAGDTDTQYF. In nucleotides, the CDR3 is TGTGCCAGCAGCTTAGCGGGGGACACAGATACGCAGTATTTT.

The DNA of the CDR3 is TGCGCCAGCAGCCGGGGGGGGACAGGAAAAAGAGAGGGTCAGCCCCAGCATTTT. It encodes CASSRGGTGKREGQPQHF. The chain recombines TRBV4-1 with TRBJ1-5; 8 bases align to TRBD1. CDR1 is MGHRA, CDR2 YSYEKL, per germline. Losses at the gene ends were 4 bases for V and 6 bases for J; bases not matched to a gene: 17. The CDR3 is made up of 18 amino acids.

CDR3 nucleotide sequence: TGTGCCAGCAGCTCCCCGGCAGATACGCAGTATTTT. It is translated as CASSSPADTQYF. V gene TRBV7-3 combines with J gene TRBJ2-3; no clear D gene. The germline gives CDR1 SGHTA, CDR2 FQGTGA. V dropped 4 bases and J dropped 4 bases, with 6 bases sitting between them. The CDR3 totals 12 residues.

This chain links TRBV27 with TRBJ2-5; maybe TRBD1 (5 bases). CDR3 length equals 17 residues. Germline CDR1 MNHEY, CDR2 SMNVEV (reference sequence). Trimming left V 7 bases short and J 5 bases short, with 26 bases between. The CDR3 loop is CASKGLRSRNLRETQYF. CDR3 nucleotide sequence: TGTGCCAGCAAGGGGCTCCGAAGTAGGAATCTCCGGGAGACCCAGTACTTC.

The chain carries TRBV19 and TRBJ1-5; no firm D call. Between the trimmed V and J ends, which lost 1 base and 9 bases, there was a span of 13 bases. CDR1 is LNHDA and CDR2 is SQIVND in the germline V gene (reference sequence). The CDR3 spans 14 residues. The CDR3 region is CASSIGPGKRPQHF. The CDR3 coding sequence is TGTGCCAGTAGTATAGGTCCGGGAAAGAGGCCCCAGCATTTT.

This chain links TRBV7-2 with TRBJ2-7; 10 positions agree with TRBD2. This CDR3 contains 16 residues. After removal of 4 bases from V and 3 bases from J, the junction contained 9 bases not matched to a gene. In germline, CDR1 is SGHTA, CDR2 FQGNSA. The CDR3, as DNA: TGTGCCAGCAGCTCCCAAGGAGCGGGAGGGGTCTACGAGCAGTACTTC. It yields the protein CASSSQGAGGVYEQYF.

This clone came up a few times. Other DNA sequences in this specimen translate into the identical CDR3. CDR3 loop: CATDRPNTEAFF. The CDR3 region has the DNA TGTGCCACAGACAGGCCTAACACTGAAGCTTTCTTT. The chain combines TRBV21-1 with TRBJ1-1; the table's D gene call, TRBD1, was not cross checked with the DNA. TRBV21-1 corresponds to a pseudogene. CDR3 length equals 12 residues.

The gene calls are TRBV5-1 and TRBJ1-2; 8 positions match TRBD1. V dropped 5 bases and J dropped 6; count of bases not matched to a gene: 15. CDR1 SGHRS and CDR2 YFSETQ come from the germline V gene. CDR3 length: 16 residues. The CDR3 nucleotides read TGCGCCAGCAGTTCCCCGGACAGGGTTACACGAGATGGCTACACCTTC. Amino acid sequence: CASSSPDRVTRDGYTF.

The rearrangement uses TRBV2 and TRBJ1-1, with 8 bases that match TRBD1. Trimming cost V 6 bases and J 0 bases; bases outside gene matches: 3. CDR1 and CDR2 from the germline V gene are SNHLY and FYNNEI. The CDR3 covers 14 residues. CDR3 in DNA: TGTGCCAGCAGGGTCAGGGGGCTGAACACTGAAGCTTTCTTT. Translated: CASRVRGLNTEAFF.

The V call is TRBV5-4, the J call TRBJ2-7; 7 bases are shared with TRBD1. Germline V gene data show CDR1 as SGHNT and CDR2 as YYREEE (reference sequence). This CDR3 comprises 15 residues. The V and J ends lost 6 bases and 9 bases, in that order; junction bases with no gene match: 18. CDR3 DNA sequence: TGTGCCAGCACCCCCGATGCAGGGGGATTTAGGCCGCAGTACTTC. Translated, it gives CASTPDAGGFRPQYF.

In this sample, this clone turned up a few times. The chain recombines TRBV5-1 with TRBJ1-1, with D maybe TRBD1 (5 bases). V lost 4 bases and J lost 3, with 13 bases in between. Germline V lookup: CDR1 SGHRS, CDR2 YFSETQ. The CDR3 has 14 amino acids. For the CDR3, the DNA is TGCGCCAGCAGCGTGCAGGGTCCTCACACTGAAGCTTTCTTT. Translated, it gives CASSVQGPHTEAFF.